This T cell receptor beta chain was sequenced in a study of blood T cells in healthy people across ages. Combining a sample-barcoded 5' primer with a J-beta primer mix, a second PCR ran for about 6 to 12 cycles. One entry per CDR3 protein results from TCRdb running MiXCR on the 5' RACE reads. The sample has approximately 320,000 distinct CDR3 sequences; around 30% are singletons. CDR1 is SNHLY, CDR2 FYNNEI, per germline. The CDR3 spans 12 residues. The V call is TRBV2, the J call TRBJ2-1; D is perhaps TRBD1 or TRBD2 (5 bases each). The DNA end lines up better with TRBJ2-5; the J call may be wrong. Sequenced: blood. This sequence originates from a woman in her 70s in good health. The CDR3 loop reads CASRGRVETQYF. The CDR3 DNA sequence: TGTGCCAGCAGGGGACGGGTGGAGACCCAGTACTTC.